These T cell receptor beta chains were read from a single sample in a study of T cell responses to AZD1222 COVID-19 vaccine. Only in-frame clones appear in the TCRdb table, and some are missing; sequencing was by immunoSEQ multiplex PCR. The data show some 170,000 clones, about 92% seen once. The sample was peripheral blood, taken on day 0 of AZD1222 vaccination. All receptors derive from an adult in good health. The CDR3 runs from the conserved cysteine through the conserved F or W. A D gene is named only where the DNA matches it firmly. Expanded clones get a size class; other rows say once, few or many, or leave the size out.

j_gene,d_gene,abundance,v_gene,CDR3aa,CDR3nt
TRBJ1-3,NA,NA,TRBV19,CASSDDRRYSGNTIYF,TGTGCCAGTAGTGACGACAGAAGATATTCTGGAAACACCATATATTTT
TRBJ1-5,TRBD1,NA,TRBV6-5,CASSSGGGQPQHF,TGTGCCAGCAGTTCAGGGGGCGGTCAGCCCCAGCATTTT
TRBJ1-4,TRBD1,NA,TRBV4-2,CASSQDDGTGYEKLFF,TGTGCCAGCAGCCAAGATGACGGGACAGGGTATGAAAAACTGTTTTTT
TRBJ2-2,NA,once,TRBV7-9,CASRYRDTGELFF,TGTGCCAGCAGATACAGGGACACCGGGGAGCTGTTTTTT
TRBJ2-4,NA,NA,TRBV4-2,CASSQVLALRNIQYF,TGTGCCAGCAGCCAGGTTTTGGCTCTTCGAAACATTCAGTACTTC
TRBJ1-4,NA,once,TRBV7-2,CASSLEVGQEKLFF,TGTGCCAGCAGCTTAGAGGTGGGGCAAGAAAAACTGTTTTTT
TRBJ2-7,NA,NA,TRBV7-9,CASSPRGFYEQYF,TGTGCCAGCAGCCCAAGGGGGTTCTACGAGCAGTACTTC
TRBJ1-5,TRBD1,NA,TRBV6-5,CATRGHWGQPQHF,TGTGCCACGAGGGGGCATTGGGGGCAGCCCCAGCATTTT
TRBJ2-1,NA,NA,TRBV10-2,CASRGLLNEQFF,TGCGCCAGCAGGGGACTGTTAAATGAGCAGTTCTTC
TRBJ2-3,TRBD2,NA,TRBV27,CASSLVSSGGADTQYF,TGTGCCAGCAGTTTAGTTTCTAGCGGGGGGGCGGATACGCAGTATTTT
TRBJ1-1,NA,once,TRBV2,CASSEQGRAFF,TGTGCCAGCAGTGAGCAGGGGCGAGCTTTCTTT
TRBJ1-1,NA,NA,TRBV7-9,CASTQWGNTEAFF,TGTGCCAGCACCCAATGGGGGAACACTGAAGCTTTCTTT
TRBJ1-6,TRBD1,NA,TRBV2,CASSEARGSPLHF,TGTGCCAGCAGTGAAGCCAGGGGGTCACCCCTCCACTTT
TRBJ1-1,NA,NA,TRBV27,CASSPDSFVRDTEAFF,TGTGCCAGCAGTCCCGACAGCTTTGTAAGAGACACTGAAGCTTTCTTT
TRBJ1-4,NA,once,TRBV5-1,CASSLGQLEKLFF,TGCGCCAGCAGCTTAGGACAGCTTGAAAAACTGTTTTTT
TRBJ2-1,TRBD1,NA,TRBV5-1,CASSPRQGAVDEQFF,TGCGCCAGCAGCCCACGACAGGGGGCGGTCGATGAGCAGTTCTTC